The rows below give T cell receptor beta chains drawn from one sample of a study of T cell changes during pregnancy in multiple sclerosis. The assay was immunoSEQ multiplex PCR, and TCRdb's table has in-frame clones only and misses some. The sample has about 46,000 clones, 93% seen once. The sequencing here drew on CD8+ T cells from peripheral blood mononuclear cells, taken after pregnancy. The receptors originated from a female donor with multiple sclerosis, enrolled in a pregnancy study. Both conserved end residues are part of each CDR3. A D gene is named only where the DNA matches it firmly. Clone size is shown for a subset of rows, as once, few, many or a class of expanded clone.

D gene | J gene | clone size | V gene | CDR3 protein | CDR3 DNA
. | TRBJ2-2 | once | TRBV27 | CASSPGLAGGELFF | TGTGCCAGCAGTCCGGGACTTGCCGGGGGGGAGCTGTTTTTT
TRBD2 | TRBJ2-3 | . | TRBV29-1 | CSEMWVAGGRDTQYF | TGCAGCGAAATGTGGGTAGCGGGAGGGCGAGATACGCAGTATTTT
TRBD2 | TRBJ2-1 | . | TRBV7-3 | CASSISGGDSYNEQFF | TGTGCCAGCAGCATTAGCGGGGGCGATTCCTACAATGAGCAGTTCTTC
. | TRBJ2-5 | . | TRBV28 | CASRNLLLGETQYF | TGTGCCAGCCGTAACTTGCTGCTCGGAGAGACCCAGTACTTC
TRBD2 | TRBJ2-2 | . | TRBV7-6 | CASSLETGGSRELFF | TGTGCCAGCAGCCTGGAAACGGGAGGCAGCCGGGAGCTGTTTTTT
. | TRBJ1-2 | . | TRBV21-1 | CASSKGQGSIHYGYTF | TGTGCCAGCAGCAAAGGACAGGGTAGCATTCACTATGGCTACACCTTC
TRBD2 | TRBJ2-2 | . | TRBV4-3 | CASSLQSPLTSGDLTGELFF | TGCGCCAGCAGCCTTCAGAGTCCCCTGACTAGCGGGGACCTTACCGGGGAGCTGTTTTTT
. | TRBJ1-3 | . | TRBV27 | CASSKGWRNTIYF | TGTGCCAGCAGTAAGGGGTGGCGAAACACCATATATTTT
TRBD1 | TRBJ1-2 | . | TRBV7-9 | CASSSTGSYGYTF | TGTGCCAGCAGCTCGACAGGGAGCTATGGCTACACCTTC
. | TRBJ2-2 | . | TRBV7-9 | CASTPSSGGELFF | TGTGCCAGCACCCCAAGCAGCGGTGGGGAGCTGTTTTTT
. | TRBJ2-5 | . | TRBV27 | CASSLAGFEETQYF | TGTGCCAGCAGTTTAGCGGGGTTTGAGGAGACCCAGTACTTC
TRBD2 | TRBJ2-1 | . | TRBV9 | CASSGGGSSEQFF | TGTGCCAGCAGCGGGGGGGGGAGCAGTGAGCAGTTCTTC
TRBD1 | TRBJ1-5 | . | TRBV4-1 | CASSPGTGGNQPQHF | TGCGCCAGCAGTCCTGGGACAGGTGGCAATCAGCCCCAGCATTTT
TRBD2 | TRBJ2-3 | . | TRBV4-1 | CASSQLAGGPTDTQYF | TGCGCCAGCAGCCAACTAGCGGGGGGACCCACAGATACGCAGTATTTT
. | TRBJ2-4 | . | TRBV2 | CASKAGTLAKNIQYF | TGTGCCAGCAAAGCAGGGACACTAGCCAAAAACATTCAGTACTTC
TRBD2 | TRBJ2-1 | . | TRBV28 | CASSFRTSGIYNEQFF | TGTGCCAGCAGTTTCCGGACTAGCGGGATCTACAATGAGCAGTTCTTC
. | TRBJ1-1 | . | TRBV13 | CASSLGPSTGAFF | TGTGCCAGCAGCTTAGGGCCGTCTACAGGGGCTTTCTTT
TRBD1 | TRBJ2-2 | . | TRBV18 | CASSPQGQARVRDGELFF | TGTGCCAGCTCACCTCAGGGACAGGCCCGCGTCCGTGACGGGGAGCTGTTTTTT
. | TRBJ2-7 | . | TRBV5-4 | CASSLGLGFDEQYF | TGTGCCAGCAGCTTGGGGCTAGGCTTTGACGAGCAGTACTTC
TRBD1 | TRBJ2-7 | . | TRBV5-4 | CASMGQAYEQYF | TGTGCCAGCATGGGACAGGCCTACGAGCAGTACTTC
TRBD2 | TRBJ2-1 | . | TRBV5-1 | CASSYVAGRGDEQFF | TGCGCCAGCAGCTATGTAGCGGGACGTGGGGATGAGCAGTTCTTC
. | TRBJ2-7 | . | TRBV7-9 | CASSQPPGQGTGYEQYF | TGTGCCAGCAGCCAGCCACCCGGCCAGGGTACAGGCTACGAGCAGTACTTC
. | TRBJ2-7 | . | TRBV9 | CASSVGGGTYEQYF | TGTGCCAGCAGCGTAGGTGGGGGGACCTACGAGCAGTACTTC
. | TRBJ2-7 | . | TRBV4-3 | CASSQVEAGYEQYF | TGCGCCAGCAGCCAAGTAGAGGCGGGGTACGAGCAGTACTTC
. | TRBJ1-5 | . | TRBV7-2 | CASSEQGVNQPQHF | TGTGCCAGCTCCGAACAGGGAGTAAATCAGCCCCAGCATTTT
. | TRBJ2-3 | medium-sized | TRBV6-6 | CASSRGVEADTQYF | TGTGCCAGCAGCCGGGGTGTTGAGGCAGATACGCAGTATTTT
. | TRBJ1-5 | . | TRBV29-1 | CSVEVGGFNQPQHF | TGCAGCGTTGAGGTAGGGGGATTCAATCAGCCCCAGCATTTT
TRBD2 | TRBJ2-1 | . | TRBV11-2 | CASSLVTSGGPNEQFF | TGTGCCAGCAGCTTAGTAACTAGCGGGGGCCCCAATGAGCAGTTCTTC
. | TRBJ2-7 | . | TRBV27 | CASGLYEQYF | TGTGCCAGCGGGCTCTACGAGCAGTACTTC
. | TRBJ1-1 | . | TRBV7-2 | CASSLEWQMNTEAFF | TGTGCCAGCAGCTTAGAGTGGCAGATGAACACTGAAGCTTTCTTT
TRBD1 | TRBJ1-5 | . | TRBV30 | CAWSRDRAGFQPQHF | TGTGCCTGGAGTCGAGACAGGGCAGGTTTTCAGCCCCAGCATTTT
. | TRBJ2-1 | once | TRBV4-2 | CASSRLGADNEQFF | TGTGCCAGCAGCCGCTTGGGGGCCGACAATGAGCAGTTCTTC
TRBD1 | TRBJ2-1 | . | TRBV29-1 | CSVEGTGVHNEQFF | TGCAGCGTTGAAGGGACAGGGGTACACAATGAGCAGTTCTTC
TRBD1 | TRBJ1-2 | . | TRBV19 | CASKGTGGYVYGYTF | TGTGCCAGTAAGGGGACAGGGGGCTACGTCTATGGCTACACCTTC
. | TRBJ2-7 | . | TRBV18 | CASSPRDTSYEQYF | TGTGCCAGCTCACCACGGGACACGTCCTACGAGCAGTACTTC
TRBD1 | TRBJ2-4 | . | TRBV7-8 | CASSLWTGNPKNIQYF | TGTGCCAGCAGCTTATGGACAGGGAACCCCAAAAACATTCAGTACTTC
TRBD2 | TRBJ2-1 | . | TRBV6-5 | CASSYGLSGDNEQFF | TGTGCCAGCAGTTACGGGCTGAGCGGGGACAATGAGCAGTTCTTC
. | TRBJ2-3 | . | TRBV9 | CASSVYGDTSTDTQYF | TGTGCCAGCAGCGTATACGGAGATACTAGCACAGATACGCAGTATTTT
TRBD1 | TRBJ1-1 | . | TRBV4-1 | CASSHSTGGSTEAFF | TGCGCCAGCAGCCACTCAACAGGGGGAAGTACTGAAGCTTTCTTT
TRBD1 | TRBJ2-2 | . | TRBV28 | CASRLRQGDTGELFF | TGTGCCAGCAGATTAAGACAGGGGGACACCGGGGAGCTGTTTTTT
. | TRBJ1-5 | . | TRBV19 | CASSISGNQPQHF | TGTGCCAGTAGTATCTCAGGTAATCAGCCCCAGCATTTT
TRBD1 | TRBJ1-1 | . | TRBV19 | CASSVGQGSVTEAFF | TGTGCCAGTAGTGTTGGACAGGGTTCCGTCACTGAAGCTTTCTTT
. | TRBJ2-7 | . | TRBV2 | CASTIQGYNNEQYF | TGTGCCAGCACCATTCAGGGTTACAACAACGAGCAGTACTTC
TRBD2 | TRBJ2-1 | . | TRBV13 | CASSFTSGDNNEQFF | TGTGCCAGCAGCTTCACTAGCGGGGATAACAATGAGCAGTTCTTC
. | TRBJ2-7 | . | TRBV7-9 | CASSLDGGSYEQYF | TGTGCCAGCAGCTTAGATGGAGGCTCCTACGAGCAGTACTTC
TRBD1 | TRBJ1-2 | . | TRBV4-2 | CASSQEVGQGNYGYTF | TGTGCCAGCAGCCAAGAGGTGGGACAGGGAAACTATGGCTACACCTTC
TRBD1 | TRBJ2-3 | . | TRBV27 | CASQTGYGDTQYF | TGTGCCAGCCAGACAGGGTATGGAGATACGCAGTATTTT
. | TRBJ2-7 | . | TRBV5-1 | CASRGAWGEIYEQYF | TGCGCCAGCAGGGGCGCGTGGGGGGAAATCTACGAGCAGTACTTC
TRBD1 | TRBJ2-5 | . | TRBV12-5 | CASGQGQVQETQYF | TGTGCTAGTGGTCAGGGACAGGTTCAAGAGACCCAGTACTTC
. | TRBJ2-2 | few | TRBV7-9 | CASSSGLKGLGTGELFF | TGTGCCAGCAGCTCCGGTCTTAAGGGACTCGGGACCGGGGAGCTGTTTTTT
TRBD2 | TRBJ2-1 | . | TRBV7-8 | CASSPPVGLQYNEQFF | TGTGCCAGCAGCCCCCCAGTGGGACTACAATACAATGAGCAGTTCTTC